Sequencing of this T cell receptor (beta chain) was carried out in a study of low-dose radiotherapy and immunotherapy resistance in tumors. Overall study: Cohort 2 was treated with 1 Gy per fraction every two weeks, amounting to 13 Gy across 26 weeks. Aspirin was taken orally at 300 mg daily by patients, and this continued for four cycles from cycle 1 day 1.

First-strand cDNA used TRAV- and TRBV-specific primers, covering alpha and beta chains. Over approximately 19 PCR cycles, TCRs were amplified from a constant-region primer and V-primer adapter. The mRNA which had been isolated was amplified by in vitro transcription. TCRdb redid the calling of the reads with MiXCR, one entry per CDR3 protein. The sample records under 90,000 distinct CDR3 sequences, 18% being singletons. At least ten counts were recorded for this clonotype. V was trimmed by 5 bases and J by 2 bases, leaving 10 bases between them. The CDR3 contains 14 residues. CDR1 and CDR2 (germline): SGHTA, FQGNSA. The time point was: before trial treatment. Ipilimumab, nivolumab, aspirin, low-dose cyclophosphamide and low-dose radiotherapy were administered to donors.

The source is a male donor with prostate cancer. This chain connects TRBV7-2 to TRBJ1-5; tentative D call: TRBD1 (5 bases). The sequencing used PBMCs, collected before treatment. DNA for the CDR3: TGTGCCAGCAGCGCATCCAGGGGCAATCAGCCCCAGCATTTT. Protein sequence: CASSASRGNQPQHF.